The entry that follows covers one TCR beta chain sequence. Some clones are missing from TCRdb's copy, which holds only in-frame ones; the method was immunoSEQ multiplex PCR. The table includes some 21,000 clones, 82% detected once. These data are taken from a study of sequential checkpoint blockade in melanoma. Treatment in this sample: randomized to nivolumab then ipilimumab (arm A) or the reverse (arm B). No patient had prior DNA-damaging chemotherapy. This clonotype was obtained from a human donor with melanoma. Here the sequenced sample was CD8+ T cells sorted from blood (inferred from file names), taken from a patient given nivolumab and ipilimumab in sequence.

CDR3 protein: CASSLLTGGSYEQYF. For the CDR3, the DNA is TGTGCCAGCAGTTTATTAACAGGGGGGTCCTACGAGCAGTACTTC. The genes are TRBV28 and TRBJ2-7, with TRBD1 matching 8 bases. The CDR3 is made up of 15 amino acids. Unmatched junction bases numbered 3, after V lost 1 base and J lost 1 base. The germline gives CDR1 MDHEN, CDR2 SYDVKM.